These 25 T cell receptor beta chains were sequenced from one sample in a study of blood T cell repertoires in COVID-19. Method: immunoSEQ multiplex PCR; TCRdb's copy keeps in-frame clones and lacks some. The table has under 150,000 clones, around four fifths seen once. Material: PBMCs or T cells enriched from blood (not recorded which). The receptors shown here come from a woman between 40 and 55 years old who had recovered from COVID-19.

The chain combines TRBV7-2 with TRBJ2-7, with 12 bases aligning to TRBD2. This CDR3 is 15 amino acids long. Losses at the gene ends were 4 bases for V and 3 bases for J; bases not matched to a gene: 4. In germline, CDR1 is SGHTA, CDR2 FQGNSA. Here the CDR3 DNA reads TGTGCCAGCAGCTCTACTAGCGGGGGGTACTACGAGCAGTACTTC. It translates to CASSSTSGGYYEQYF.

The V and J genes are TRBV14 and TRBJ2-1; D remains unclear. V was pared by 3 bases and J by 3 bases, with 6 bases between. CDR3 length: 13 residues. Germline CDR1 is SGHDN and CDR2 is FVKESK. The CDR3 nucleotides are TGTGCCAGCAGCCAGGCCATCTACAATGAGCAGTTCTTC. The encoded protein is CASSQAIYNEQFF.

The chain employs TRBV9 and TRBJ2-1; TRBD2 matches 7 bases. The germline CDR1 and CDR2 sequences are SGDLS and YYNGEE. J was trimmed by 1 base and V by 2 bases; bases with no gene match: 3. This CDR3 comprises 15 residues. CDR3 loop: CASSVNGRSYNEQFF. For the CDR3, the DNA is TGTGCCAGCAGCGTTAACGGGAGGTCCTACAATGAGCAGTTCTTC.

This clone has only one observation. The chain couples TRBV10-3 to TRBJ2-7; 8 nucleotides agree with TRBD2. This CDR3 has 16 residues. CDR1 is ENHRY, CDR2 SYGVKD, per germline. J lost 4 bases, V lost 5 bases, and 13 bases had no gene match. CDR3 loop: CAISQNAAGAVYEQYF. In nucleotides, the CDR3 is TGTGCCATCAGTCAAAACGCAGCGGGAGCAGTGTACGAGCAGTACTTC.

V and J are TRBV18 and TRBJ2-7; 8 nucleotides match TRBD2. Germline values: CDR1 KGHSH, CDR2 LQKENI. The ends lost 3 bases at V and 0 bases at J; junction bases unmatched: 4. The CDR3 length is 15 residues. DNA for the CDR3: TGTGCCAGCTCACCTTCCGGGACTAGCTCCTACGAGCAGTACTTC. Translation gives CASSPSGTSSYEQYF.

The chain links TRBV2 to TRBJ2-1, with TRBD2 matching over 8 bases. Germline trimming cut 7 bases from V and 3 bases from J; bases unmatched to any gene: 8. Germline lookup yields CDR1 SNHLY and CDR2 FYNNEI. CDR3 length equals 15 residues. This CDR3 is CASIPAGAIYNEQFF. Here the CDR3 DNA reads TGTGCCAGCATCCCAGCGGGAGCGATCTACAATGAGCAGTTCTTC.

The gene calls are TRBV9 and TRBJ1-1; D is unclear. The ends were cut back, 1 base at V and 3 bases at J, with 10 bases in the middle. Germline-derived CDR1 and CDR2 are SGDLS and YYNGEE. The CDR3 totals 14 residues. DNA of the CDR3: TGTGCCAGCAGCGTATCCGAGGAGGACACTGAAGCTTTCTTT. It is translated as CASSVSEEDTEAFF.

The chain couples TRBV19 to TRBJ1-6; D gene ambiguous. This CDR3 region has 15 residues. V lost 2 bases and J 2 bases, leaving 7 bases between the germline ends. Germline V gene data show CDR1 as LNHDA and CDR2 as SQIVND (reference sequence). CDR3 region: CASSIRDTYNSPLHF. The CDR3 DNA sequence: TGTGCCAGTAGTATACGGGATACCTATAATTCACCCCTCCACTTT.

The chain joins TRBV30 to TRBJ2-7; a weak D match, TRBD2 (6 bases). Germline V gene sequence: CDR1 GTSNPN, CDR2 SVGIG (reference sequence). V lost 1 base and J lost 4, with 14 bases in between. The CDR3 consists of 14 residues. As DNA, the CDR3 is TGTGCCTGGAGTGCCGGGGGAATAGTTTACGAGCAGTACTTC. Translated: CAWSAGGIVYEQYF.

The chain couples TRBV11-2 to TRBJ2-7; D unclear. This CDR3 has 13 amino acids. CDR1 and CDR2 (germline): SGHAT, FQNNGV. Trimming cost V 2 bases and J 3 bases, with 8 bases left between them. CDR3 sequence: CASSLPTGYEQYF. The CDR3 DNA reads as TGTGCCAGCAGCTTACCTACTGGCTACGAGCAGTACTTC.

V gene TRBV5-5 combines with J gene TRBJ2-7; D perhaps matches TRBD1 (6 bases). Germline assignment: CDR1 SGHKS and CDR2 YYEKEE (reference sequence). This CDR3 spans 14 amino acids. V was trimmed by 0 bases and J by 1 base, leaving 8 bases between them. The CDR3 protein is CASSLVRGSYEQYF. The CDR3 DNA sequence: TGTGCCAGCAGCTTGGTCAGGGGTTCCTACGAGCAGTACTTC.

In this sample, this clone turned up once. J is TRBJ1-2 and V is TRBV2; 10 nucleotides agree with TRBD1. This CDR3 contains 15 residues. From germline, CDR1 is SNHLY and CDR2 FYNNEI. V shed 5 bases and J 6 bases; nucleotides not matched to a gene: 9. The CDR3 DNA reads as TGTGCCAGCAGTTACTCCCGGGACAGGGGTAATGGCTACACCTTC. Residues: CASSYSRDRGNGYTF.

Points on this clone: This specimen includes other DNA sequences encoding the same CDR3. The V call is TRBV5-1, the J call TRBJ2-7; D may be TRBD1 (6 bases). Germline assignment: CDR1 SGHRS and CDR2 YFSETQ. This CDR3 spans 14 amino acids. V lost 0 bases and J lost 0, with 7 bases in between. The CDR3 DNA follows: TGCGCCAGCAGCTTGGCAGGGGACTCCTACGAGCAGTACTTC. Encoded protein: CASSLAGDSYEQYF.

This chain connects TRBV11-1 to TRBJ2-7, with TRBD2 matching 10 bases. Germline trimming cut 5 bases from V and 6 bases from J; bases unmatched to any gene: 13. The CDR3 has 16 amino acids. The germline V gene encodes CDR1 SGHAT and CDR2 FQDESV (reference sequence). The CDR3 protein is CASSPIASGSSGEQYF. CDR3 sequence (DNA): TGTGCCAGCAGCCCGATCGCTAGCGGGAGTTCGGGCGAGCAGTACTTC.

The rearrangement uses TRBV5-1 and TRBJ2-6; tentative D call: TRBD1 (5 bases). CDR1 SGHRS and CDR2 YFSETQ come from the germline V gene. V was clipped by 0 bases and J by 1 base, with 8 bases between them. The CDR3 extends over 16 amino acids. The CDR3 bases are TGCGCCAGCAGCTTGGTACAGGTTTCTGGGGCCAACGTCCTGACTTTC. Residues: CASSLVQVSGANVLTF.

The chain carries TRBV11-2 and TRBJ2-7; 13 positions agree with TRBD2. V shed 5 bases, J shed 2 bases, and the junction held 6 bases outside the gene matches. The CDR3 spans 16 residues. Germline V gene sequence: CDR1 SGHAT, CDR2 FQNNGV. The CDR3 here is CASSLGLAGNPYEQYF. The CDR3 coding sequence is TGTGCCAGCAGCCTGGGACTAGCGGGGAACCCCTACGAGCAGTACTTC. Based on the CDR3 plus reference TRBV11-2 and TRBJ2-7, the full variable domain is EAGVAQSPRYKIIEKRQSVAFWCNPISGHATLYWYQQILGQGPKLLIQFQNNGVVDDSQLPKDRFSAERLKGVDSTLKIQPAKLEDSAVYLCASSLGLAGNPYEQYFGPGTRLTVT.

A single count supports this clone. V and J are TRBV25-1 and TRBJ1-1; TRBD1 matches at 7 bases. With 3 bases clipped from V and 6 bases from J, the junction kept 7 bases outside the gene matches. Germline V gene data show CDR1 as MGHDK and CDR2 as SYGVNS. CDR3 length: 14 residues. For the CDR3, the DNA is TGTGCCAGCAGTGACCCCAGGGGGAGCCCTGAAGCTTTCTTT. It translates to CASSDPRGSPEAFF.

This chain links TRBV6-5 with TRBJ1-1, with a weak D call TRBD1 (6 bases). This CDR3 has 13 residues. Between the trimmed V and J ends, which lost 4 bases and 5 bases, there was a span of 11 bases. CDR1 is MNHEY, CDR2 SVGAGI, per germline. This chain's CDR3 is CASSSNRVTEAFF. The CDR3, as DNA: TGTGCCAGCAGTTCCAACAGGGTAACTGAAGCTTTCTTT.

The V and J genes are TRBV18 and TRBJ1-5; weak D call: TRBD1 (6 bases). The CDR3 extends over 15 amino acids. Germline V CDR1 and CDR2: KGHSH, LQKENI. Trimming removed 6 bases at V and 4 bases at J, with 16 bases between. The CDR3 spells CASSWDQGWNQPQHF. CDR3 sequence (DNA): TGTGCCAGCTCGTGGGACCAGGGGTGGAATCAGCCCCAGCATTTT. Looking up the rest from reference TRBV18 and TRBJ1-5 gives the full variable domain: NAGVMQNPRHLVRRRGQEARLRCSPMKGHSHVYWYRQLPEEGLKFMVYLQKENIIDESGMPKERFSAEFPKEGPSILRIQQVVRGDSAAYFCASSWDQGWNQPQHFGDGTRLSIL.

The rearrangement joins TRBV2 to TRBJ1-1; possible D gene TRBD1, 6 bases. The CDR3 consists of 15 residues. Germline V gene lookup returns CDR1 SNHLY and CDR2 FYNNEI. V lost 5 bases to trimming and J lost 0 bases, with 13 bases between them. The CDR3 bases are TGTGCCAGCAGTCCGACCAGGGGATTGAACACTGAAGCTTTCTTT. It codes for CASSPTRGLNTEAFF.

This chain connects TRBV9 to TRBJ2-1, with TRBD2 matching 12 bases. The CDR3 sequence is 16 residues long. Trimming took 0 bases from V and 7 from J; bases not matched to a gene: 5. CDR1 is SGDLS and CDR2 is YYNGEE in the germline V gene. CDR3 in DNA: TGTGCCAGCAGCGTAGTCCCTACTAGCGGGAGGAATGAGCAGTTCTTC. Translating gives CASSVVPTSGRNEQFF. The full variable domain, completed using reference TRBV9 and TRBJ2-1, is DSGVTQTPKHLITATGQRVTLRCSPRSGDLSVYWYQQSLDQGLQFLIQYYNGEERAKGNILERFSAQQFPDLHSELNLSSLELGDSALYFCASSVVPTSGRNEQFFGPGTRLTVL.

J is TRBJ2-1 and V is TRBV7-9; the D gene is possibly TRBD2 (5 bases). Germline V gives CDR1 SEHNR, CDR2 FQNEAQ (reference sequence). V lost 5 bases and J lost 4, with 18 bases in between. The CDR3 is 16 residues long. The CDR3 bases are TGTGCCAGCAGCCCCGACCGAGGACTCGAGTACAATGAGCAGTTCTTC. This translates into CASSPDRGLEYNEQFF.

CDR3 nucleotides: TGTGCCTGGAAGGGGTTTCGAAACACCATATATTTT. Its translation: CAWKGFRNTIYF. This chain connects TRBV30 to TRBJ1-3, with TRBD1 as a possible D gene (5 bases). This CDR3 contains 12 residues. Germline CDR1 reads GTSNPN; CDR2 reads SVGIG (reference sequence). V was pared by 4 bases and J by 5 bases, with 9 bases between.

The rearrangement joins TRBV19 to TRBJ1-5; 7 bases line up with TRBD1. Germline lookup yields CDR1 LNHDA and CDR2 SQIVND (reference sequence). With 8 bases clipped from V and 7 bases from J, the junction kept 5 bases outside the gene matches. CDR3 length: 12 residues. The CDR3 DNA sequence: TGTGCCAGTCACCAGGGGGAGCAGCCCCAGCATTTT. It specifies CASHQGEQPQHF.

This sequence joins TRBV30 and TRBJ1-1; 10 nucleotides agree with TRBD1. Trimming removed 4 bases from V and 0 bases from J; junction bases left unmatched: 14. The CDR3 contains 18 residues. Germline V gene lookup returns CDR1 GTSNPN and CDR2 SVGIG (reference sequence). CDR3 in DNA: TGTGCCTGGACCCCTCGGACAGGGGGAAGGAGGGTGAACACTGAAGCTTTCTTT. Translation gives CAWTPRTGGRRVNTEAFF.